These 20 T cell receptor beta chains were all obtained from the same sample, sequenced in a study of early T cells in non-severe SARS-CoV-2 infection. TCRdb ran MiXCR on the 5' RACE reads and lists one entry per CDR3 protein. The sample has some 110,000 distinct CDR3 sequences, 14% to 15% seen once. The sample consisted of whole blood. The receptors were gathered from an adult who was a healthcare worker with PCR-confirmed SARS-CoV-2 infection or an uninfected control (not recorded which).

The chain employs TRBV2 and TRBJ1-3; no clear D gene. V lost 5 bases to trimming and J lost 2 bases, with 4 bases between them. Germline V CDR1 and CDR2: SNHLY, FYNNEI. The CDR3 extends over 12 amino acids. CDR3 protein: CASSRTGNTIYF. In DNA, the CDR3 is TGTGCCAGCAGTAGAACTGGAAACACCATATATTTT.

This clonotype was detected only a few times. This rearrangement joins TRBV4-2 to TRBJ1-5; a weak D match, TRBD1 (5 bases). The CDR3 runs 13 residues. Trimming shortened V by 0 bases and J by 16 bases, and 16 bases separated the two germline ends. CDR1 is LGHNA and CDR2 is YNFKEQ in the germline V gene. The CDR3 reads CASSQEDGTTVHF. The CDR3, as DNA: TGTGCCAGCAGCCAAGAGGACGGGACGACGGTCCATTTT.

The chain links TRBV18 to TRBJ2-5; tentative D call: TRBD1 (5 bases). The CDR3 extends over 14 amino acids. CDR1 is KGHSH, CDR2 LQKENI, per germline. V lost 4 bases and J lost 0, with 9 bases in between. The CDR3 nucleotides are TGTGCCAGCTCACAGGACATTAACCAAGAGACCCAGTACTTC. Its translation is CASSQDINQETQYF.

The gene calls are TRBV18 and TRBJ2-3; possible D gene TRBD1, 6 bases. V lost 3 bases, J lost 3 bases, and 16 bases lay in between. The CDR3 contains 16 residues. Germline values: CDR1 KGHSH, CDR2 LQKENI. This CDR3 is CASSPYTGRNTDTQYF. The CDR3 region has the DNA TGTGCCAGCTCACCCTATACAGGGAGAAATACAGATACGCAGTATTTT.

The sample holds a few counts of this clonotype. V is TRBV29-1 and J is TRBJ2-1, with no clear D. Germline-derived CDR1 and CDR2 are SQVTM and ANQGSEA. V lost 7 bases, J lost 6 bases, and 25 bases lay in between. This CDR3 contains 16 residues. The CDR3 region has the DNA TGCAGCGCCTTTTGGCCTCGGACCCAGTACGGCAATGAGCAGTTCTTC. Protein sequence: CSAFWPRTQYGNEQFF.

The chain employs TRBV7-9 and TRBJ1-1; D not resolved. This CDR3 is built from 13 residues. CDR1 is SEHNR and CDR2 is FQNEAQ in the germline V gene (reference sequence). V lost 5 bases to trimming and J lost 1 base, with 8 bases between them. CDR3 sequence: CASSPLGNTEAFF. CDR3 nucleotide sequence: TGTGCCAGCAGCCCACTCGGGAACACTGAAGCTTTCTTT.

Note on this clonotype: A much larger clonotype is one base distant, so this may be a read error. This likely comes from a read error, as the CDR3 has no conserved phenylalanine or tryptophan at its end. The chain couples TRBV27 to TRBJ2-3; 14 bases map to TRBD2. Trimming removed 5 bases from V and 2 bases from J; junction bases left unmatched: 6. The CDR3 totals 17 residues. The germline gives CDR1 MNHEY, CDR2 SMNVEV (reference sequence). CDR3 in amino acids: CASSRGLAGVSTDTQYS. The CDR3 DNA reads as TGTGCCAGCAGTAGGGGACTAGCGGGGGTCTCCACAGATACGCAGTATTCT.

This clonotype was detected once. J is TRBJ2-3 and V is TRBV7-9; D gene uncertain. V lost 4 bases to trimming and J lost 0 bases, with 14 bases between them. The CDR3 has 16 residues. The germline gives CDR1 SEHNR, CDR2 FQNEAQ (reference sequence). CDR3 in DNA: TGTGCCAGCAGCTCAGACGGCGGCCGCAGCACAGATACGCAGTATTTT. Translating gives CASSSDGGRSTDTQYF.

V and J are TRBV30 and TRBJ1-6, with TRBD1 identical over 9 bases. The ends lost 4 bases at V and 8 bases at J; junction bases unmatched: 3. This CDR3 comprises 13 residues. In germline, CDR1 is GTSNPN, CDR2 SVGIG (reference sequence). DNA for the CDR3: TGTGCCTGGACCACAGGGGGCGATTCACCCCTCCACTTT. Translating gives CAWTTGGDSPLHF.

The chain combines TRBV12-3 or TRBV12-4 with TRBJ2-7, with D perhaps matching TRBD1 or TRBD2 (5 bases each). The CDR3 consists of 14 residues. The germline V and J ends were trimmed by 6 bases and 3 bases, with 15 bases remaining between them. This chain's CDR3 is CASSFAGAGYEQYF. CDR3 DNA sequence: TGTGCCAGCAGCTTCGCCGGGGCCGGCTACGAGCAGTACTTC.

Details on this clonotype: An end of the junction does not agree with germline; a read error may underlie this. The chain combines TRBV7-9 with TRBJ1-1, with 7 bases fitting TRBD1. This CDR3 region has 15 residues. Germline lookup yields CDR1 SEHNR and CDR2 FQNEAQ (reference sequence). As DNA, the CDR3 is TGTGCCAGCAGCGGGTCCGGGACAGCGAACACTGAAGTTTTCTTT. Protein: CASSGSGTANTEVFF.

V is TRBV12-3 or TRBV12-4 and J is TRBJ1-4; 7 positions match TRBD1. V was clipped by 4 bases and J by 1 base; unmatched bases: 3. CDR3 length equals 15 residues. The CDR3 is CASSSRGGTNEKLFF. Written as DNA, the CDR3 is TGTGCCAGCAGTTCCAGGGGGGGAACTAATGAAAAACTGTTTTTT.

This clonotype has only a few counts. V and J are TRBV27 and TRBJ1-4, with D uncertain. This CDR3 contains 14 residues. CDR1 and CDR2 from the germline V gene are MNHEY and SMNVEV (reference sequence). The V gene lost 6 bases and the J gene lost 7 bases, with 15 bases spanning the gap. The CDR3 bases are TGTGCCAGCAGGCCGTCTGGGAGGGCTGAAAAACTGTTTTTT. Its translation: CASRPSGRAEKLFF.

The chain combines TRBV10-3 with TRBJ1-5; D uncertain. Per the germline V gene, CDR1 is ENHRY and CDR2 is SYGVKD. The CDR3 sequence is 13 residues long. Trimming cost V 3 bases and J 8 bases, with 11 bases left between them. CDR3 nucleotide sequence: TGTGCCATCAGTGACGGAGGGATGGAGCCCCAGCATTTT. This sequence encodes CAISDGGMEPQHF.

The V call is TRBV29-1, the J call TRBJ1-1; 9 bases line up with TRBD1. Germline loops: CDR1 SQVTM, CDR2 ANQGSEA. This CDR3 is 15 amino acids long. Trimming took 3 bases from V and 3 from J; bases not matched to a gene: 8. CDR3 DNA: TGCAGCGTTGACCCTACGGGACAGGGATACACTGAAGCTTTCTTT. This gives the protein CSVDPTGQGYTEAFF.

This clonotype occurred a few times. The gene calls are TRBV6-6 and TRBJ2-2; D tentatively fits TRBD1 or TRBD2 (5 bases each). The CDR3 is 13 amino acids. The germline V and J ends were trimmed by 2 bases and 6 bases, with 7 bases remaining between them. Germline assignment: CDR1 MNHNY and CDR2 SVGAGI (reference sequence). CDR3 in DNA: TGTGCCAGCAGTTACGGGGGTCCCGGGGAGCTGTTTTTT. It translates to CASSYGGPGELFF.

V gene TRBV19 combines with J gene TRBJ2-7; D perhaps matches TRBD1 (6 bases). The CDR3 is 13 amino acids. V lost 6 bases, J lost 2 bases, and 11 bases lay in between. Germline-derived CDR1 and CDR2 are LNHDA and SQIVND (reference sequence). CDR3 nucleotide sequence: TGTGCCAGTAGGGACAGTTCCACCTACGAGCAGTACTTC. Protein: CASRDSSTYEQYF.

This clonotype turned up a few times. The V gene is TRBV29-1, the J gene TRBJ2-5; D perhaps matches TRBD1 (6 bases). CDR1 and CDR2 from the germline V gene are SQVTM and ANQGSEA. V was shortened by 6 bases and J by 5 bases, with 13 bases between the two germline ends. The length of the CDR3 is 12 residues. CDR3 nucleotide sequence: TGCAGCGTCTCCCAGGGGCACGAGACCCAGTACTTC. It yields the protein CSVSQGHETQYF.

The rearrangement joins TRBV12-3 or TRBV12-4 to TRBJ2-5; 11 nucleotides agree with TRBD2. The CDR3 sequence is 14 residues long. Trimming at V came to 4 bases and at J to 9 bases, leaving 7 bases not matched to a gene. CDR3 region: CASSSGLAERAQYF. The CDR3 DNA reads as TGTGCCAGCAGTTCGGGACTAGCGGAGCGGGCCCAGTACTTC.

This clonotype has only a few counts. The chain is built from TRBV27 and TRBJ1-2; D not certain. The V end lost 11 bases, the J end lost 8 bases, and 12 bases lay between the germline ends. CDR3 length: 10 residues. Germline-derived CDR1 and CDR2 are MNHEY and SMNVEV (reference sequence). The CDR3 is CAGRAKGYTF. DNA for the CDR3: TGTGCCGGCCGAGCCAAGGGCTACACCTTC.